This passage covers 17 T cell receptor beta chains from one sample sequenced in a study of cytomegalovirus exposure and HLA in healthy donors. Both 60 Vbeta primers and 13 Jbeta primers went into the PCR. The protocol was immunoSEQ multiplex PCR, while the TCRdb copy is restricted to in-frame clones and leaves out a portion. The profile shows around 130,000 clones, 61% of them singletons. Sequenced input: PBMCs. These receptors all come from a male donor in good health and CMV-seronegative.

This clone was picked up one time. The chain carries TRBV9 and TRBJ1-1; TRBD1 agrees at 9 bases. The germline CDR1 and CDR2 sequences are SGDLS and YYNGEE. The trim removed 1 base at V and 3 bases at J, leaving 1 base unmatched. The CDR3 has 14 amino acids. CDR3 coding DNA: TGTGCCAGCAGCGTAAGGACAGGGGACACTGAAGCTTTCTTT. As protein: CASSVRTGDTEAFF.

This clone has just one count. The genes are TRBV4-1 and TRBJ1-5; 8 bases map to TRBD1. After removal of 0 bases from V and 6 bases from J, the junction contained 10 bases not matched to a gene. In germline, CDR1 is MGHRA, CDR2 YSYEKL. The CDR3 loop spans 17 amino acids. CDR3 region: CASSQDTTGVFVQPQHF. The CDR3 DNA is TGCGCCAGCAGCCAAGATACGACAGGGGTTTTCGTTCAGCCCCAGCATTTT.

Note on this clone: The junction and the germline gene differ at one end; a read error may be behind it. V gene TRBV20-1 combines with J gene TRBJ1-2; D gene ambiguous. The CDR3 spans 8 residues. CDR1 and CDR2 (germline): DFQATT, SNEGSKA (reference sequence). The CDR3 loop reads CSARGYPF. CDR3 in DNA: TGCAGCGCCCGCGGCTACCCCTTC.

J is TRBJ1-1 and V is TRBV28, with D possibly being TRBD1 (5 bases). There are 12 residues in the CDR3. Trimming took off 6 bases at V and 8 bases at J, with 13 bases between the two ends. Germline loops: CDR1 MDHEN, CDR2 SYDVKM. CDR3 in DNA: TGTGCCAGCAGGGGTCAAGGGGCCGAAGCTTTCTTT. This codes for CASRGQGAEAFF.

This chain uses TRBV2 with TRBJ1-4; D uncertain. Deletions cut 4 bases from V and 5 bases from J, with 17 bases between. This CDR3 contains 16 residues. Germline CDR1 SNHLY, CDR2 FYNNEI. The CDR3 nucleotides read TGTGCCAGCAGTGGACGGGGTTTCACCCCCAATGAAAAACTGTTTTTT. Its protein is CASSGRGFTPNEKLFF.

This sequence joins TRBV4-3 and TRBJ2-5, with D possibly being TRBD2 (7 bases). Germline lookup yields CDR1 LGHNA and CDR2 YSLEER. The V end lost 0 bases, the J end lost 9 bases, and 23 bases lay between the germline ends. There are 17 residues in the CDR3. CDR3: CASSQERGRGGGGSQYF. CDR3 nucleotides: TGCGCCAGCAGCCAAGAAAGAGGGAGGGGGGGAGGGGGTTCCCAGTACTTC.

The CDR3 sequence: CASSRGSKNIQYF. CDR3 nucleotide sequence: TGTGCCAGCAGCAGGGGGTCCAAAAACATTCAGTACTTC. The V call is TRBV14, the J call TRBJ2-4; possible D gene TRBD1, 6 bases. The germline V gene has CDR1 SGHDN and CDR2 FVKESK. The CDR3 extends over 13 amino acids. V was clipped by 5 bases and J by 2 bases, with 7 bases between them.

The V call is TRBV11-2, the J call TRBJ1-1, with 9 positions matching TRBD1. The ends lost 6 bases at V and 7 bases at J; junction bases unmatched: 6. The CDR3 contains 13 residues. Germline V gene data show CDR1 as SGHAT and CDR2 as FQNNGV. In DNA form, the CDR3 reads TGTGCCAGCAGATCCGGGACAGGGCGTGAAGCTTTCTTT. This translates into CASRSGTGREAFF.

The chain links TRBV7-6 to TRBJ2-1; 10 bases fit TRBD2. Germline CDR1 is SGHVS and CDR2 is FNYEAQ. Trimming took 5 bases from V and 9 from J; bases not matched to a gene: 4. This CDR3 has 13 amino acids. The CDR3, as DNA: TGTGCCAGCAGCCCGGGACTAGCGAGTGAGCAGTTCTTC. This encodes CASSPGLASEQFF. The whole variable domain, remainder taken from reference TRBV7-6 and TRBJ2-1, is GAGVSQSPRYKVTKRGQDVALRCDPISGHVSLYWYRQALGQGPEFLTYFNYEAQQDKSGLPNDRFSAERPEGSISTLTIQRTEQRDSAMYRCASSPGLASEQFFGPGTRLTVL.

This clone was seen a handful of times. V and J are TRBV7-3 and TRBJ1-5; D is ambiguous. Trimming shortened V by 2 bases and J by 3 bases, and 5 bases separated the two germline ends. Germline-derived CDR1 and CDR2 are SGHTA and FQGTGA. This CDR3 has 13 residues. The CDR3 region is CASSLQANQPQHF. CDR3 bases: TGTGCCAGCAGCTTACAGGCCAATCAGCCCCAGCATTTT.

This clone was picked up a small number of times. V and J are TRBV9 and TRBJ1-3, with a possible D match to TRBD1 (5 bases). Trimming took off 3 bases at V and 4 bases at J, with 20 bases between the two ends. The CDR3 extends over 17 amino acids. Germline CDR1 and CDR2: SGDLS and YYNGEE. The CDR3 loop is CASSGGEFSGRGNTIYF. The CDR3 nucleotides are TGTGCCAGCAGCGGGGGGGAGTTTTCGGGGCGCGGAAACACCATATATTTT.

This chain uses TRBV29-1 with TRBJ2-3; D not resolved. The ends were cut back, 3 bases at V and 4 bases at J, with 14 bases in the middle. The CDR3 has 14 amino acids. Germline loops: CDR1 SQVTM, CDR2 ANQGSEA. Written as DNA, the CDR3 is TGCAGCGTTGACTCGACCCACCTAGCAGATACGCAGTATTTT. It specifies CSVDSTHLADTQYF.

The sample holds a few counts of this clone. V usage is TRBV2 and J usage is TRBJ2-7; TRBD2 matches at 12 bases. With 4 bases clipped from V and 4 bases from J, the junction kept 11 bases outside the gene matches. Per germline, CDR1 SNHLY and CDR2 FYNNEI. This CDR3 is built from 17 residues. DNA of the CDR3: TGTGCCAGCAGTGCCATCGAGCTAGCGGGGGGGCGGTACGAGCAGTACTTC. This encodes CASSAIELAGGRYEQYF.

The J gene is TRBJ1-4, the V gene TRBV9; 10 bases match TRBD1. CDR1 is SGDLS, CDR2 YYNGEE, per germline. This CDR3 region has 16 residues. After removal of 0 bases from V and 7 bases from J, the junction contained 6 bases not matched to a gene. CDR3 DNA sequence: TGTGCCAGCAGCGTAGACGGGGACAGGGGTCGTGAAAAACTGTTTTTT. Encoded protein: CASSVDGDRGREKLFF.

This chain joins TRBV11-2 and TRBJ1-4; D is unresolved. V was trimmed by 2 bases and J by 8 bases, leaving 12 bases between them. The germline CDR1 and CDR2 sequences are SGHAT and FQNNGV. The CDR3 is 14 amino acids. For the CDR3, the DNA is TGTGCCAGCAGCTTAATCGGGGATTTCGAAAAACTGTTTTTT. Amino acid sequence: CASSLIGDFEKLFF.

This clone came up a few times. The rearrangement joins TRBV15 to TRBJ1-4; unclear D gene. Germline V gene data show CDR1 as LNHNV and CDR2 as YYDKDF (reference sequence). The CDR3 consists of 12 residues. V was trimmed by 0 bases and J by 8 bases, leaving 4 bases between them. The DNA of the CDR3 is TGTGCCACCAGCAGAGATCAAGAAAAACTGTTTTTT. It translates to CATSRDQEKLFF.

The CDR3 reads CARSSGQAFYEQYF. CDR3 coding DNA: TGTGCCAGAAGCTCCGGACAGGCGTTCTACGAGCAGTACTTC. This sequence joins TRBV5-3 and TRBJ2-7; 7 nucleotides agree with TRBD1. TRBV5-3 is an open reading frame whose function is uncertain. The CDR3 has 14 residues. The J segment lost 3 bases and the V segment lost 3 bases, leaving 6 bases of the junction unmatched.